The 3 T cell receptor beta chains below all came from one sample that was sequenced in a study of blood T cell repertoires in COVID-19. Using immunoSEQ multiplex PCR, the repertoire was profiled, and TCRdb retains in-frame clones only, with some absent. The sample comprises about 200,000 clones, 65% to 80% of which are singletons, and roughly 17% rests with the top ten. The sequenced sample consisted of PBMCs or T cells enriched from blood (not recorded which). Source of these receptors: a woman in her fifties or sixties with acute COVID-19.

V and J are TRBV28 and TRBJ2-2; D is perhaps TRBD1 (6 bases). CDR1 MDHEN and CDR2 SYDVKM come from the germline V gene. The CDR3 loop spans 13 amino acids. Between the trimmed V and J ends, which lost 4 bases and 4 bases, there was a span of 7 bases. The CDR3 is CASSSQGTGELFF. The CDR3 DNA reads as TGTGCCAGCAGTTCACAGGGCACCGGGGAGCTGTTTTTT.

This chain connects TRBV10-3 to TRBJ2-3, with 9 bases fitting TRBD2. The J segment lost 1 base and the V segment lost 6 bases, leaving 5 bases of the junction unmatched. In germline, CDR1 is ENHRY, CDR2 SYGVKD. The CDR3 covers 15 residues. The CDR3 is CAIRAAGGRTDTQYF. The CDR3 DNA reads TGTGCCATCAGGGCAGCGGGGGGCCGCACAGATACGCAGTATTTT.

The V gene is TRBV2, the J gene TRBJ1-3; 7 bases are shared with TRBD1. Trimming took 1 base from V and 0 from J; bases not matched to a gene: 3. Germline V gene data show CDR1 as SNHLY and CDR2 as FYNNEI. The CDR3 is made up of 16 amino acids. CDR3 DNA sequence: TGTGCCAGCAGTGAAGTGGGACAGCTCTCTGGAAACACCATATATTTT. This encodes CASSEVGQLSGNTIYF.